The 8 T cell receptor beta chains given below trace back to one sample, sequenced in a study of blood T cell repertoires in COVID-19. Sequencing used immunoSEQ multiplex PCR; TCRdb keeps in-frame clones, though not all of them. The profile covers over 150,000 clones, with 94% appearing a single time and about 0.76% taken by the ten largest. The sample was peripheral blood. The receptors originated from a man aged 30 to 39 with COVID-19, enrolled during active disease.

The rearrangement joins TRBV7-9 to TRBJ1-2; D ambiguous. The CDR3 spans 15 residues. CDR1 and CDR2 from the germline V gene are SEHNR and FQNEAQ (reference sequence). Trimming stripped 4 bases from V and 4 bases from J, with 16 bases between. CDR3 sequence: CASSSRSENLYGYTF. The CDR3 nucleotides read TGTGCCAGCAGCTCCCGGTCCGAGAACCTCTATGGCTACACCTTC.

CDR3 bases: TGTGCCAGCAGTTTTAGTAGCGGGGAGACCCAGTACTTC. Translated: CASSFSSGETQYF. This rearrangement joins TRBV12-3 or TRBV12-4 to TRBJ2-5, with TRBD2 identical over 7 bases. V gave up 3 bases and J gave up 5 bases; unmatched junction bases: 3. The CDR3 extends over 13 amino acids.

This clone occurred once. The chain couples TRBV5-1 to TRBJ1-2, with TRBD1 as a possible D gene (6 bases). Germline V gives CDR1 SGHRS, CDR2 YFSETQ. The CDR3 covers 16 residues. Trimming removed 1 base from V and 1 base from J, with 14 bases in between. In DNA, the CDR3 is TGCGCCAGCAGCTTGTCTAGGACAGATTATAACTATGGCTACACCTTC. It specifies CASSLSRTDYNYGYTF.

The chain links TRBV7-3 to TRBJ2-5; TRBD2 matches 13 bases. After removal of 5 bases from V and 2 bases from J, the junction contained 2 bases not matched to a gene. Germline assignment: CDR1 SGHTA and CDR2 FQGTGA. The CDR3 has 15 residues. Here the CDR3 DNA reads TGTGCCAGCAGCACGACTAGCGGGGGGCAAGAGACCCAGTACTTC. Translation: CASSTTSGGQETQYF.

The chain recombines TRBV30 with TRBJ1-2, with D maybe TRBD1 (5 bases). Trimming took 4 bases from V and 4 from J, leaving 7 bases between them. The CDR3 is 11 residues long. CDR1 and CDR2 (germline): GTSNPN, SVGIG (reference sequence). CDR3 DNA: TGTGCCTGGACAACAGGCTATGGCTACACCTTC. This gives the protein CAWTTGYGYTF.

This rearrangement joins TRBV18 to TRBJ2-3, with D maybe TRBD2 (5 bases). V lost 0 bases to trimming and J lost 6 bases, with 16 bases between them. CDR1 is KGHSH, CDR2 LQKENI, per germline. This CDR3 is 16 amino acids long. Here the CDR3 reads CASSPPQRIASDTQYF. As DNA, the CDR3 is TGTGCCAGCTCACCACCCCAGCGGATAGCATCGGATACGCAGTATTTT. The full variable domain, with the rest looked up from reference TRBV18 and TRBJ2-3, is NAGVMQNPRHLVRRRGQEARLRCSPMKGHSHVYWYRQLPEEGLKFMVYLQKENIIDESGMPKERFSAEFPKEGPSILRIQQVVRGDSAAYFCASSPPQRIASDTQYFGPGTRLTVL.

The genes are TRBV7-9 and TRBJ1-1; D might be TRBD1 (5 bases). There are 14 residues in the CDR3. V was trimmed by 5 bases and J by 1 base, leaving 11 bases between them. From germline, CDR1 is SEHNR and CDR2 FQNEAQ (reference sequence). CDR3: CASSRREGNTEAFF. The CDR3 DNA is TGTGCCAGCAGCCGCAGGGAGGGGAACACTGAAGCTTTCTTT.

The gene calls are TRBV7-9 and TRBJ2-7; TRBD2 is a possible D gene (6 bases). V was clipped by 0 bases and J by 1 base, with 10 bases between them. The CDR3 consists of 15 residues. CDR1 is SEHNR and CDR2 is FQNEAQ in the germline V gene (reference sequence). The CDR3 protein is CASSLAGGGSYEQYF. The CDR3 DNA follows: TGTGCCAGCAGCTTAGCCGGTGGGGGGTCCTACGAGCAGTACTTC.